The 29 T cell receptor beta chains reported below all come from one sample, sequenced in a study of cytomegalovirus exposure and HLA in healthy donors. 60 Vbeta and 13 Jbeta primers were used in PCR. Measured with immunoSEQ multiplex PCR; TCRdb has only the in-frame clones, and not every one. The repertoire holds about 57,000 clones, with more than 60% as singletons. Specimen: PBMCs. These receptors all come from a woman aged 25 to 39 in good health and CMV-seronegative.

V is TRBV7-9 and J is TRBJ2-2; a possible D gene is TRBD1 (6 bases). Between the trimmed V and J ends, which lost 3 bases and 1 base, there was a span of 12 bases. CDR1 is SEHNR and CDR2 is FQNEAQ in the germline V gene (reference sequence). The CDR3 loop spans 16 amino acids. The CDR3 sequence: CASSLLGRGNTGELFF. CDR3 sequence (DNA): TGTGCCAGCAGCTTGTTAGGCAGGGGGAACACCGGGGAGCTGTTTTTT.

The CDR3 is CASSYSGQPNGYTF. CDR3 DNA: TGTGCCAGCAGTTACTCGGGACAGCCAAATGGCTACACCTTC. The rearrangement uses TRBV6-5 and TRBJ1-2, with TRBD1 matching over 7 bases. The germline V gene has CDR1 MNHEY and CDR2 SVGAGI. V trimming: 0 bases; J trimming: 6 bases; junction bases outside the gene matches: 4. The length of the CDR3 is 14 residues.

The rearrangement links TRBV10-3 to TRBJ2-1, with TRBD2 matching over 7 bases. Germline V CDR1 and CDR2: ENHRY, SYGVKD. The V segment lost 3 bases and the J segment 4 bases; nucleotides outside the gene matches: 6. The CDR3 covers 15 residues. The CDR3 DNA reads TGTGCCATCAGTGACCGGGACTACTCTTACAATGAGCAGTTCTTC. This codes for CAISDRDYSYNEQFF.

The rearrangement uses TRBV12-5 and TRBJ1-1; maybe TRBD1 (5 bases). Germline CDR1 and CDR2: LGHNT and FRNRAP. The CDR3 covers 13 residues. V lost 8 bases to trimming and J lost 5 bases, with 15 bases between them. CDR3 coding DNA: TGTGCTAGTCAGACCCAGGGCAGGACTGAAGCTTTCTTT. Translating gives CASQTQGRTEAFF.

The V call is TRBV27, the J call TRBJ2-4; 10 bases are shared with TRBD2. CDR1 is MNHEY, CDR2 SMNVEV, per germline (reference sequence). J gave up 6 bases and V 5 bases, and 7 bases lay outside the gene matches. This CDR3 region has 15 residues. The chain's CDR3 is CASSPLAGVGNIQYF. For the CDR3, the DNA is TGTGCCAGCAGTCCCCTAGCGGGAGTTGGAAACATTCAGTACTTC.

The chain recombines TRBV4-1 with TRBJ2-5; TRBD1 agrees at 10 bases. Trimming took 3 bases from V and 2 from J; bases not matched to a gene: 3. This CDR3 region has 15 residues. Per germline, CDR1 MGHRA and CDR2 YSYEKL. CDR3 nucleotides: TGCGCCAGCAGCCAGGGGACAGGGGTTCAAGAGACCCAGTACTTC. It specifies CASSQGTGVQETQYF.

This clone was seen once. The V call is TRBV5-4, the J call TRBJ1-1, with TRBD1 as a possible D gene (5 bases). V lost 4 bases and J 1 base, leaving 14 bases between the germline ends. The CDR3 totals 15 residues. Per germline, CDR1 SGHNT and CDR2 YYREEE (reference sequence). CDR3 nucleotide sequence: TGTGCCAGCAGCCTGCGGGACCTAAGGAACACTGAAGCTTTCTTT. This translates into CASSLRDLRNTEAFF.

This rearrangement joins TRBV4-1 to TRBJ2-5; 10 nucleotides agree with TRBD2. Germline V CDR1 and CDR2: MGHRA, YSYEKL. The J segment lost 5 bases and the V segment lost 0 bases, leaving 6 bases of the junction unmatched. The CDR3 runs to 16 residues. The CDR3 DNA reads as TGCGCCAGCAGCCAAGAGGCTAGCGGGGGTCGGGAGACCCAGTACTTC. It encodes CASSQEASGGRETQYF.

This chain connects TRBV5-6 to TRBJ1-1; tentatively, D is TRBD1 (5 bases). From germline, CDR1 is SGHDT and CDR2 YYEEEE. The CDR3 spans 14 residues. V lost 0 bases to trimming and J lost 6 bases, with 12 bases between them. The DNA for the CDR3 is TGTGCCAGCAGCTTGGTTAGAGGAGGGGCTGAAGCTTTCTTT. Translating it yields CASSLVRGGAEAFF.

The V gene is TRBV7-8, the J gene TRBJ1-1; D perhaps matches TRBD1 (5 bases). Per germline, CDR1 SGHVS and CDR2 FQNEAQ. Between the trimmed V and J ends, which lost 5 bases and 6 bases, there was a span of 19 bases. The CDR3 contains 15 residues. CDR3 protein: CASSPRRGRVSEAFF. CDR3 in DNA: TGTGCCAGCAGCCCCCGAAGGGGTAGGGTCTCTGAAGCTTTCTTT. The whole variable domain, filled in from reference TRBV7-8 and TRBJ1-1, reads GAGVSQSPRYKVAKRGQDVALRCDPISGHVSLFWYQQALGQGPEFLTYFQNEAQLDKSGLPSDRFFAERPEGSVSTLKIQRTQQEDSAVYLCASSPRRGRVSEAFFGQGTRLTVV.

The genes are TRBV11-3 and TRBJ2-7; 7 positions agree with TRBD2. The V segment lost 2 bases and the J segment 0 bases; nucleotides outside the gene matches: 7. The CDR3 has 16 residues. Per the germline V gene, CDR1 is SGHNT and CDR2 is YENEEA. The CDR3 loop reads CASSLPTSESSYEQYF. In DNA form, the CDR3 reads TGTGCCAGCAGCTTACCAACTAGCGAGAGCTCCTACGAGCAGTACTTC. Full variable domain (rest looked up from reference TRBV11-3 and TRBJ2-7): EAGVVQSPRYKIIEKKQPVAFWCNPISGHNTLYWYLQNLGQGPELLIRYENEEAVDDSQLPKDRFSAERLKGVDSTLKIQPAELGDSAVYLCASSLPTSESSYEQYFGPGTRLTVT.

V usage is TRBV19 and J usage is TRBJ1-2; D is unclear. Germline V gene lookup returns CDR1 LNHDA and CDR2 SQIVND (reference sequence). CDR3 length: 14 residues. Trimming took off 3 bases at V and 8 bases at J, with 16 bases between the two ends. DNA for the CDR3: TGTGCCAGTAGTATCGGGAGGGAAATACAGGGCTACACCTTC. Protein: CASSIGREIQGYTF. Full variable domain (remainder filled in from reference TRBV19 and TRBJ1-2): DGGITQSPKYLFRKEGQNVTLSCEQNLNHDAMYWYRQDPGQGLRLIYYSQIVNDFQKGDIAEGYSVSREKKESFPLTVTSAQKNPTAFYLCASSIGREIQGYTFGSGTRLTVV.

V is TRBV27 and J is TRBJ2-1; weak D call: TRBD1 (5 bases). Germline V gene lookup returns CDR1 MNHEY and CDR2 SMNVEV (reference sequence). The CDR3 consists of 13 residues. With 7 bases removed from V and 11 bases from J, the gap between germline ends came to 18 bases. DNA of the CDR3: TGTGCCAGCACCTCTACCCTGGGGCCTCAGCAGTTCTTC. The encoded protein is CASTSTLGPQQFF.

The gene calls are TRBV4-1 and TRBJ2-2; 15 bases agree with TRBD2. The CDR3 loop spans 18 amino acids. Per germline, CDR1 MGHRA and CDR2 YSYEKL. Trimming took 5 bases from V and 7 from J; bases not matched to a gene: 11. The CDR3: CASSWGLAGGSVFGELFF. In DNA, the CDR3 is TGCGCCAGCAGCTGGGGACTAGCGGGAGGATCGGTCTTCGGGGAGCTGTTTTTT.

The rearrangement uses TRBV6-5 and TRBJ1-1, with D possibly TRBD1 on 6 matching bases. The V and J ends lost 8 bases and 1 base respectively, with 11 bases between them. The germline V gene has CDR1 MNHEY and CDR2 SVGAGI. CDR3 length: 13 residues. The CDR3 coding sequence is TGTGCCAGCTCTCGGACAGAGAACACTGAAGCTTTCTTT. This encodes CASSRTENTEAFF.

The chain couples TRBV6-1 to TRBJ1-1; D not certain. The CDR3 has 14 amino acids. Trimming pared 6 bases from V and 0 bases from J, leaving 11 bases between. In germline, CDR1 is MNHNS, CDR2 SASEGT. The CDR3: CASSLPYLNTEAFF. The CDR3 bases are TGTGCCAGCAGCCTACCGTACCTGAACACTGAAGCTTTCTTT.

Only a few counts were recorded for this clone. J is TRBJ2-2 and V is TRBV19; D perhaps matches TRBD1 (5 bases). The V end lost 7 bases, the J end lost 4 bases, and 16 bases lay between the germline ends. Germline CDR1 LNHDA, CDR2 SQIVND (reference sequence). This CDR3 comprises 15 residues. The CDR3 DNA follows: TGTGCCAGTACCACTACAGGAGCCGGCACCGGGGAGCTGTTTTTT. This translates into CASTTTGAGTGELFF.

This chain connects TRBV4-2 to TRBJ2-7; D not certain. Germline V gene sequence: CDR1 LGHNA, CDR2 YNFKEQ. The V end lost 0 bases, the J end lost 1 base, and 7 bases lay between the germline ends. The CDR3 contains 14 residues. The CDR3 loop is CASSQERNSYEQYV. The CDR3 DNA follows: TGTGCCAGCAGCCAAGAGCGGAATTCCTACGAGCAGTACGTC.

V and J are TRBV19 and TRBJ1-2; D remains ambiguous. The CDR3 contains 17 residues. Trimming pared 5 bases from V and 8 bases from J, leaving 27 bases between. Germline CDR1 LNHDA, CDR2 SQIVND (reference sequence). Written as DNA, the CDR3 is TGTGCCAGTAGTCCCTCGTGGCAGTCCTCGCGGGATGAGGGCTACACCTTC. It encodes CASSPSWQSSRDEGYTF. Drawing the rest from reference TRBV19 and TRBJ1-2, the complete variable domain is DGGITQSPKYLFRKEGQNVTLSCEQNLNHDAMYWYRQDPGQGLRLIYYSQIVNDFQKGDIAEGYSVSREKKESFPLTVTSAQKNPTAFYLCASSPSWQSSRDEGYTFGSGTRLTVV.

The genes are TRBV28 and TRBJ2-7, with 11 bases fitting TRBD2. CDR1 is MDHEN and CDR2 is SYDVKM in the germline V gene. The CDR3 contains 15 residues. Trimming cost V 6 bases and J 4 bases; bases outside gene matches: 8. CDR3 coding DNA: TGTGCCAGCAGCCAGGGGACTAGCGGTTTTTACGAGCAGTACGTC. Protein: CASSQGTSGFYEQYV.

The chain combines TRBV9 with TRBJ2-3; D is perhaps TRBD1 (5 bases). The CDR3 extends over 15 amino acids. Germline V gene data show CDR1 as SGDLS and CDR2 as YYNGEE. V was cut by 1 base and J by 4 bases, with 13 bases left in between. The CDR3: CASSVLGQTPDTQYF. CDR3 bases: TGTGCCAGCAGCGTATTGGGGCAGACTCCAGATACGCAGTATTTT.

The rearrangement links TRBV27 to TRBJ1-1, with D maybe TRBD1 (6 bases). The V end lost 6 bases, the J end lost 4 bases, and 12 bases lay between the germline ends. The CDR3 length is 13 residues. The V gene's germline CDR1 is MNHEY and CDR2 SMNVEV (reference sequence). CDR3 DNA sequence: TGTGCCAGCAGACAGGGCTTACTCACTGAAGCTTTCTTT. Translating it yields CASRQGLLTEAFF.

The rearrangement links TRBV19 to TRBJ1-1; 8 bases map to TRBD1. Germline lookup yields CDR1 LNHDA and CDR2 SQIVND (reference sequence). CDR3 length: 16 residues. V lost 4 bases and J lost 5; bases outside the gene matches: 12. This CDR3 is CASSTEGQGAWTEAFF. In DNA form, the CDR3 reads TGTGCCAGTAGTACTGAGGGGCAGGGGGCATGGACTGAAGCTTTCTTT.

The DNA of the CDR3 is TGTGCCAGCGCGCCACTGGGACAATACACCGGGGAGCTGTTTTTT. Its protein product is CASAPLGQYTGELFF. The chain links TRBV7-9 to TRBJ2-2; possibly TRBD1 for D (6 bases). This CDR3 contains 15 residues. The germline gives CDR1 SEHNR, CDR2 FQNEAQ (reference sequence). Trimming pared 8 bases from V and 3 bases from J, leaving 16 bases between.

The chain has TRBV7-9 and TRBJ1-5, with D perhaps TRBD1 (5 bases). Germline V lookup: CDR1 SEHNR, CDR2 FQNEAQ (reference sequence). The CDR3 is 15 residues long. Trimming left V 5 bases short and J 3 bases short, with 14 bases between. CDR3 residues: CASSASGTPNQPQHF. CDR3 DNA sequence: TGTGCCAGCAGCGCGTCAGGGACTCCCAATCAGCCCCAGCATTTT.

The rearrangement uses TRBV18 and TRBJ1-2; D might be TRBD1 (6 bases). Trimming pared 4 bases from V and 3 bases from J, leaving 9 bases between. Per germline, CDR1 KGHSH and CDR2 LQKENI. The CDR3 is 13 residues long. CDR3 protein: CASSRKGDYGYTF. For the CDR3, the DNA is TGTGCCAGCTCACGAAAGGGGGACTATGGCTACACCTTC.

The chain joins TRBV5-1 to TRBJ1-2; D might be TRBD1 (5 bases). This CDR3 is built from 15 residues. Germline V CDR1 and CDR2: SGHRS, YFSETQ. The ends were cut back, 5 bases at V and 3 bases at J, with 17 bases in the middle. CDR3 residues: CASREEGINDYGYTF. The CDR3 DNA sequence: TGCGCCAGCAGGGAGGAGGGGATCAACGACTATGGCTACACCTTC.

This clone was observed a few times. This chain uses TRBV4-1 with TRBJ2-3, with D possibly TRBD2 on 6 matching bases. The germline CDR1 and CDR2 sequences are MGHRA and YSYEKL. The CDR3 spans 14 residues. V shed 3 bases and J shed 2 bases, with 9 bases lying between them. The chain's CDR3 is CASSHGGNTDTQYF. Written as DNA, the CDR3 is TGCGCCAGCAGCCACGGGGGAAACACAGATACGCAGTATTTT.

The chain links TRBV6-1 to TRBJ2-7, with 10 bases matching TRBD1. V shed 7 bases, J shed 4 bases, and the junction held 7 bases outside the gene matches. The germline gives CDR1 MNHNS, CDR2 SASEGT. This CDR3 spans 14 amino acids. CDR3 in DNA: TGTGCCAGCACTGGGACAGGGGATGGATACGAGCAGTACTTC. This sequence encodes CASTGTGDGYEQYF.